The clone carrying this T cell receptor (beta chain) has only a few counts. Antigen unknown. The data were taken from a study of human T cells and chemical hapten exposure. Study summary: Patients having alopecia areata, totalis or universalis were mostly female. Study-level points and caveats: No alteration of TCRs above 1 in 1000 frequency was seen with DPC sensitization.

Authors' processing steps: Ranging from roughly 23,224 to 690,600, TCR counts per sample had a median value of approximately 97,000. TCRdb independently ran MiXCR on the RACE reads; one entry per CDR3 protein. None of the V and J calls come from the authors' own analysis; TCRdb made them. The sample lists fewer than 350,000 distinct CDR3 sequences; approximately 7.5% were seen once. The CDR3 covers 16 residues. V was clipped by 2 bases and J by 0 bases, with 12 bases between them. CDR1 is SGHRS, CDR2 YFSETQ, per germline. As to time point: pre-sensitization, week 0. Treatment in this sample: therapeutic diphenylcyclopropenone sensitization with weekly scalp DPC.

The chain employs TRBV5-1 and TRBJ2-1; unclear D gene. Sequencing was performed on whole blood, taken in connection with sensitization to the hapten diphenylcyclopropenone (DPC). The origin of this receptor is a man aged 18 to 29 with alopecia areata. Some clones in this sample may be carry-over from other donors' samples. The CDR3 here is CASSFGDRTSYNEQFF. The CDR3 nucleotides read TGCGCCAGCAGCTTTGGCGACCGTACCTCCTACAATGAGCAGTTCTTC. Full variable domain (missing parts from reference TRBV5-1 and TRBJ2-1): KAGVTQTPRYLIKTRGQQVTLSCSPISGHRSVSWYQQTPGQGLQFLFEYFSETQRNKGNFPGRFSGRQFSNSRSEMNVSTLELGDSALYLCASSFGDRTSYNEQFFGPGTRLTVL.